The 2 T cell receptor beta chains below were found in one sample sequenced in a study of blood T cell repertoires in COVID-19. Measured with immunoSEQ multiplex PCR; TCRdb has only the in-frame clones, and not every one. Of approximately 300,000 clones in the sample, 87% were seen once. The specimen sequenced was PBMCs or T cells enriched from blood (not recorded which). These receptors were collected from a woman aged 25 to 39 who had recovered from COVID-19.

This chain links TRBV7-2 with TRBJ2-7; a possible D gene is TRBD1 (5 bases). From germline, CDR1 is SGHTA and CDR2 FQGNSA. The ends were cut back, 2 bases at V and 3 bases at J, with 11 bases in the middle. The CDR3 sequence is 14 residues long. CDR3 amino acids: CASSLYNRYYEQYF. As DNA, the CDR3 is TGTGCCAGCAGCTTATACAACAGGTACTACGAGCAGTACTTC.

This chain links TRBV20-1 with TRBJ1-2; 8 bases map to TRBD1. This CDR3 contains 15 residues. J was trimmed by 4 bases and V by 3 bases; bases with no gene match: 10. Germline CDR1 DFQATT, CDR2 SNEGSKA (reference sequence). This CDR3 is CSASAGTGAAYGYTF. The CDR3 DNA reads as TGCAGTGCTAGTGCCGGGACAGGAGCTGCCTATGGCTACACCTTC.